The rows below give T cell receptor beta chains drawn from one sample of a study of T cells after yellow fever vaccination. MiXCR was run by TCRdb on the 5' RACE reads, yielding one entry per CDR3 protein. This table holds hundreds of thousands of distinct CDR3 sequences, approximately 13% found once. This specimen was PBMCs, taken on the day of the yellow fever booster vaccination. The receptors here all came from a man younger than 45 who received the YFV17D yellow fever vaccine. CDR3s include the opening cysteine and the closing phenylalanine or tryptophan. A D gene is named only where the DNA matches it firmly. Clone sizes are given selectively: once, few, many, or a class where the clone is expanded.

v_gene: TRBV6-1; j_gene: TRBJ2-1; abundance: few; d_gene: NA; CDR3nt: TGTGCCAGCAGCTCGACGGATGATTACAATGAGCAGTTCTTC; CDR3aa: CASSSTDDYNEQFF
v_gene: TRBV20-1; j_gene: TRBJ2-3; abundance: NA; d_gene: NA; CDR3nt: TGCAGTGCTAGGTTGGCGGAACCTAGCACAGATACGCAGTATTTT; CDR3aa: CSARLAEPSTDTQYF
v_gene: TRBV15; j_gene: TRBJ2-5; abundance: few; d_gene: NA; CDR3nt: TGTGCCACCAGCCCTCTTTGGGACGGCCAAGAGACCCAGTACTTC; CDR3aa: CATSPLWDGQETQYF
v_gene: TRBV29-1; j_gene: TRBJ1-2; abundance: NA; d_gene: TRBD1; CDR3nt: TGCAGCGTTACGACAGGGTTCGGGGAAGGCTACACCTTC; CDR3aa: CSVTTGFGEGYTF
v_gene: TRBV6-1; j_gene: TRBJ1-1; abundance: few; d_gene: NA; CDR3nt: TGTGCCAGCAGTGAAACTCCGAGGGGCCCCATGAACACTGAAGCTTTCTTT; CDR3aa: CASSETPRGPMNTEAFF
v_gene: TRBV7-2; j_gene: TRBJ2-7; abundance: NA; d_gene: TRBD2; CDR3nt: TGTGCCAGCACTCCGAGGGCGGGAGTAGTATACGAGCAGTACTTC; CDR3aa: CASTPRAGVVYEQYF
v_gene: TRBV7-8; j_gene: TRBJ2-2; abundance: few; d_gene: NA; CDR3nt: TGTGCCAGCACTCCCCGGTTGGGGGAGCTGTTTTTT; CDR3aa: CASTPRLGELFF
v_gene: TRBV12-3/TRBV12-4; j_gene: TRBJ2-7; abundance: NA; d_gene: NA; CDR3nt: TGTGCCAGCAGTCCCAGGACTGACCCTGTTTACTTC; CDR3aa: CASSPRTDPVYF
v_gene: TRBV2; j_gene: TRBJ2-7; abundance: NA; d_gene: NA; CDR3nt: TGTGCCAGCAGTGACCCGGGAGAAGGGTACGAGCAGTACTTC; CDR3aa: CASSDPGEGYEQYF
v_gene: TRBV6-5; j_gene: TRBJ2-2; abundance: few; d_gene: NA; CDR3nt: TGTGCCAGCAGTTACGGCGGGAACACCGGGGAGCTGTTTTTT; CDR3aa: CASSYGGNTGELFF
v_gene: TRBV6-2/TRBV6-3; j_gene: TRBJ2-3; abundance: few; d_gene: NA; CDR3nt: TGTGCCAACGATGGAGATACGCAGTATTTT; CDR3aa: CANDGDTQYF
v_gene: TRBV20-1; j_gene: TRBJ1-4; abundance: NA; d_gene: NA; CDR3nt: TGCAGTGCTAGAGCGGGGACTAATGAAAAACTGTTTTTT; CDR3aa: CSARAGTNEKLFF
v_gene: TRBV27; j_gene: TRBJ2-7; abundance: NA; d_gene: NA; CDR3nt: TGTGCCAGCAGTCCCTACAGGTCCTACGAGCAGTACTTC; CDR3aa: CASSPYRSYEQYF
v_gene: TRBV25-1; j_gene: TRBJ2-7; abundance: NA; d_gene: TRBD2; CDR3nt: TGTGCCAGCAGTGGTGATCCGGGAGGGCCGCACGAGCAGTACTTC; CDR3aa: CASSGDPGGPHEQYF
v_gene: TRBV27; j_gene: TRBJ2-3; abundance: many; d_gene: TRBD1; CDR3nt: TGTGCCAGCAGCCGGGACAGGGGCATCACAGATACGCAGTATTTT; CDR3aa: CASSRDRGITDTQYF
v_gene: TRBV5-4; j_gene: TRBJ2-5; abundance: NA; d_gene: NA; CDR3nt: TGTGCCAGCAGCTTGGCGGGTTATAGAGATAAGACCCAGTACTTC; CDR3aa: CASSLAGYRDKTQYF
v_gene: TRBV20-1; j_gene: TRBJ1-1; abundance: NA; d_gene: TRBD1; CDR3nt: TGCAGTGCTCGGACAGGGCGGGCTTTCTTT; CDR3aa: CSARTGRAFF
v_gene: TRBV5-8; j_gene: TRBJ2-7; abundance: few; d_gene: TRBD1; CDR3nt: TGTGCCAGCAGCTTGGCCGATATGGGACAGGGATACGAGCAGTACTTC; CDR3aa: CASSLADMGQGYEQYF
v_gene: TRBV7-9; j_gene: TRBJ2-7; abundance: few; d_gene: NA; CDR3nt: TGTGCCAGCACCCAAGGGCAGGGGCTCTACGAGCAGTACTTC; CDR3aa: CASTQGQGLYEQYF
v_gene: TRBV10-3; j_gene: TRBJ2-5; abundance: NA; d_gene: NA; CDR3nt: TGTGCCATCAGTTACAACAGGGAAGAGACCCAGTACTTC; CDR3aa: CAISYNREETQYF
v_gene: TRBV4-3; j_gene: TRBJ1-3; abundance: NA; d_gene: NA; CDR3nt: TGCGCCAGCAGCCAAGACGGACGAGACTACTCTGGAAACACCATATATTTT; CDR3aa: CASSQDGRDYSGNTIYF
v_gene: TRBV6-2/TRBV6-3; j_gene: TRBJ1-1; abundance: NA; d_gene: TRBD1; CDR3nt: TGTGCCAGCACAGACAGGGGGCTAGAGGCTTTCTTT; CDR3aa: CASTDRGLEAFF
v_gene: TRBV4-2; j_gene: TRBJ2-7; abundance: many; d_gene: TRBD2; CDR3nt: TGTGCCAGCAGCCATATTAGCGGGGCCGCCACCTACGAGCAGTACTTC; CDR3aa: CASSHISGAATYEQYF
v_gene: TRBV29-1; j_gene: TRBJ2-1; abundance: NA; d_gene: TRBD2; CDR3nt: TGCAGCGGAGGACTAGCGGGAGAGAGTGAGCAGTTCTTC; CDR3aa: CSGGLAGESEQFF
v_gene: TRBV6-5; j_gene: TRBJ1-2; abundance: once; d_gene: NA; CDR3nt: TGTGCCAGCAGTTACGGGGGCAACTATGGCTACACCTTC; CDR3aa: CASSYGGNYGYTF
v_gene: TRBV6-1; j_gene: TRBJ2-1; abundance: few; d_gene: TRBD2; CDR3nt: TGTGCCAGCGGGGCTAGCGGACCCCTGGCCAATGAGCAGTTCTTC; CDR3aa: CASGASGPLANEQFF
v_gene: TRBV29-1; j_gene: TRBJ2-5; abundance: many; d_gene: TRBD2; CDR3nt: TGCAGCGTTGTTCGGGAGGGCCTAGAGACCCAGTACTTC; CDR3aa: CSVVREGLETQYF
v_gene: TRBV24-1; j_gene: TRBJ2-2; abundance: NA; d_gene: TRBD1; CDR3nt: TGTGCCACTAGGAGACAGGGGGGGTCCGGGGAGCTGTTTTTT; CDR3aa: CATRRQGGSGELFF
v_gene: TRBV20-1; j_gene: TRBJ1-6; abundance: few; d_gene: TRBD1; CDR3nt: TGCAGTGCTAGAGATCGTGGACAGGGGAATTCACCCCTCCACTTT; CDR3aa: CSARDRGQGNSPLHF
v_gene: TRBV7-9; j_gene: TRBJ2-1; abundance: NA; d_gene: NA; CDR3nt: TGTGCCAGCAGCTTAACCGGGGATACCTACAATGAGCAGTTCTTC; CDR3aa: CASSLTGDTYNEQFF
v_gene: TRBV10-3; j_gene: TRBJ1-5; abundance: few; d_gene: NA; CDR3nt: TGTGCCGTGCAACAGGGAGGTAATCAGCCCCAGCATTTT; CDR3aa: CAVQQGGNQPQHF
v_gene: TRBV6-5; j_gene: TRBJ2-7; abundance: few; d_gene: TRBD1; CDR3nt: TGTGCCAGCAGTTTGGGGGTCCCGGGACAGGGTGTCACCTACGAGCAGTACTTC; CDR3aa: CASSLGVPGQGVTYEQYF
v_gene: TRBV15; j_gene: TRBJ2-3; abundance: many; d_gene: NA; CDR3nt: TGTGCCACCAGCAGAGGAGACACAGATACGCAGTATTTT; CDR3aa: CATSRGDTDTQYF
v_gene: TRBV13; j_gene: TRBJ1-1; abundance: NA; d_gene: NA; CDR3nt: TGTGCCAGCAGCCCCCCGCCCGTGTCGCGCCTGAACACTGAAGCTTTCTTT; CDR3aa: CASSPPPVSRLNTEAFF
v_gene: TRBV12-3/TRBV12-4; j_gene: TRBJ2-5; abundance: few; d_gene: NA; CDR3nt: TGTGCCAGCAGTTTAAGGGCTAAAGAGACCCAGTACTTC; CDR3aa: CASSLRAKETQYF
v_gene: TRBV5-4; j_gene: TRBJ2-2; abundance: few; d_gene: TRBD1; CDR3nt: TGTGCCAGCAGCAAGTCGGACAGGGTGTCCGGGGAGCTGTTTTTT; CDR3aa: CASSKSDRVSGELFF
v_gene: TRBV5-1; j_gene: TRBJ2-1; abundance: NA; d_gene: NA; CDR3nt: TGCGCCAGCAGTCCTTCCCCGGGGCTCTACAATGAGCAGTTCTTC; CDR3aa: CASSPSPGLYNEQFF
v_gene: TRBV29-1; j_gene: TRBJ1-1; abundance: NA; d_gene: NA; CDR3nt: TGCAGCGTTGAAGAGATGGGGGGCTCGGCTTTCTTT; CDR3aa: CSVEEMGGSAFF
v_gene: TRBV20-1; j_gene: TRBJ1-2; abundance: NA; d_gene: NA; CDR3nt: TGCAGTGCTAGAGACGATGGGGTACGGGACTATGGCTACACCTTC; CDR3aa: CSARDDGVRDYGYTF
v_gene: TRBV7-2; j_gene: TRBJ1-1; abundance: few; d_gene: NA; CDR3nt: TGTGCCAGCAGCTTAGATCGATCTCTAAACACTGAAGCTTTCTTT; CDR3aa: CASSLDRSLNTEAFF
v_gene: TRBV27; j_gene: TRBJ2-3; abundance: many; d_gene: NA; CDR3nt: TGTGCCAGCAGCTGGGTAGGGGATACGCAGTATTTT; CDR3aa: CASSWVGDTQYF
v_gene: TRBV10-3; j_gene: TRBJ2-3; abundance: many; d_gene: TRBD2; CDR3nt: TGTGCCATCAGTGAAGGTCTAGCGGGCAGCACAGATACGCAGTATTTT; CDR3aa: CAISEGLAGSTDTQYF
v_gene: TRBV29-1; j_gene: TRBJ2-7; abundance: many; d_gene: NA; CDR3nt: TGCAGCGTTCTCTCAGCTGATTCCTACGAGCAGTACTTC; CDR3aa: CSVLSADSYEQYF
v_gene: TRBV29-1; j_gene: TRBJ1-1; abundance: NA; d_gene: NA; CDR3nt: TGCAGCGTTGCCAGGGGGAACACTGAAGCTTTCTTT; CDR3aa: CSVARGNTEAFF
v_gene: TRBV9; j_gene: TRBJ2-1; abundance: NA; d_gene: TRBD2; CDR3nt: TGTGCCAGCAGCGTCTCTCTTGGGCGGGGGTACAATGAGCAGTTCTTC; CDR3aa: CASSVSLGRGYNEQFF
v_gene: TRBV7-9; j_gene: TRBJ2-7; abundance: NA; d_gene: NA; CDR3nt: TGTGCCAGCAGCTACTCAATGGGGGACGAGCAGTACTTC; CDR3aa: CASSYSMGDEQYF
v_gene: TRBV19; j_gene: TRBJ2-3; abundance: NA; d_gene: NA; CDR3nt: TGTGCCAGTCACCACTGGGGTCTACCCACGTATTTT; CDR3aa: CASHHWGLPTYF
v_gene: TRBV6-1; j_gene: TRBJ2-3; abundance: NA; d_gene: TRBD1; CDR3nt: TGTGCCAGCACCGGCCGACAGGGACGCACAGATACGCAGTATTTT; CDR3aa: CASTGRQGRTDTQYF
v_gene: TRBV7-9; j_gene: TRBJ2-1; abundance: few; d_gene: NA; CDR3nt: TGTGCCAGCAGCCCCAAGATGGCAGGGCTTTTTATCGATGAGCAGTTCTTC; CDR3aa: CASSPKMAGLFIDEQFF
v_gene: TRBV5-4; j_gene: TRBJ2-1; abundance: NA; d_gene: NA; CDR3nt: TGTGCCAGCAGCTTACCGCCGGGCGGGTATGAGCAGTTCTTC; CDR3aa: CASSLPPGGYEQFF
v_gene: TRBV25-1; j_gene: TRBJ1-1; abundance: few; d_gene: NA; CDR3nt: TGTGCCAGCAGTGTTGCAGGGCTGAACACTGAAGCTTTCTTT; CDR3aa: CASSVAGLNTEAFF